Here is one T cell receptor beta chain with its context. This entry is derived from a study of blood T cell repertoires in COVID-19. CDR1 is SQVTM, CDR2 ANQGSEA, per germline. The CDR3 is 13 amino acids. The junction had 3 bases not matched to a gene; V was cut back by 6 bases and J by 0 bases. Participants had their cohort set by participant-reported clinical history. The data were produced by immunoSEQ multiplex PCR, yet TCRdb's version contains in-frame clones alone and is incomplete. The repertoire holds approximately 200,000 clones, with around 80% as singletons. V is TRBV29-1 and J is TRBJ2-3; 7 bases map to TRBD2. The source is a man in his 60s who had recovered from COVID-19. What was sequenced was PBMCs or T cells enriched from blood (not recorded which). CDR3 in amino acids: CSVGLDSTDTQYF. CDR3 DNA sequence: TGCAGCGTCGGACTAGATAGCACAGATACGCAGTATTTT.